The sequence of this TCR beta chain was determined in a study of T-cell memory formation after mild COVID-19. Whole-study findings and limits: The study found balanced CD4/CD8 in clones contracting day 15 to 85 and a CD4+ lean in later expanders.

Germline V gene lookup returns CDR1 LGHNA and CDR2 YSLEER. The CDR3 contains 14 residues. The V segment lost 1 base and the J segment 9 bases; nucleotides outside the gene matches: 5. TCRdb re-analysed the 5' RACE reads in MiXCR, keeping a single row per CDR3 protein. The profile shows about 400,000 distinct CDR3 sequences, roughly 15% of them singletons. This clonotype came up a few times. The antigen is not known. The chain recombines TRBV4-3 with TRBJ1-5; 8 nucleotides align to TRBD1. Sequenced: PBMCs or a T cell subset sorted from them (not recorded which). This TCR was sampled from a man younger than 35 who had mild COVID-19 (a few samples of this study predate the infection). Cell type and time point are not known. The CDR3 region has the DNA TGCGCCAGCAGCCAAGGGACAGGGCTGCGGCCCCAGCATTTT. This translates into CASSQGTGLRPQHF.